Described below is a single T cell receptor beta chain sequence and its context. These data are taken from a study of shared clonotypes between healthy human individuals. CDR1 and CDR2 (germline): LNHNV, YYDKDF (reference sequence). With V trimmed by 4 bases and J by 8 bases, 9 bases remained unmatched. The CDR3 is 15 amino acids. The table came from immunoSEQ multiplex PCR; TCRdb's copy has only in-frame clones and leaves some out. This table has millions of clones, approximately 93% appearing once. Specimen: naive CD4+ T cells from PBMCs. Subset given: CD45RA+ positively selected. The chain couples TRBV15 to TRBJ2-7; 12 bases align to TRBD2. The origin of this receptor is a man younger than 35 in good health. Some clones in this sample may be carry-over from other donors' samples. CDR3 sequence: CATSTRLAGERKQYF. The CDR3 nucleotides are TGTGCCACCAGCACAAGACTAGCGGGAGAGAGGAAGCAGTACTTC.